The clone carrying this TCR beta chain has just one count. Its antigen is still unknown. The CDR3 covers 14 residues. CDR1 MDHEN and CDR2 SYDVKM come from the germline V gene. V lost 3 bases and J 8 bases, leaving 16 bases between the germline ends. This record belongs to a study of shared clonotypes between healthy human individuals. The overall study: Every donor yielded three CD4 naive, three CD4 memory, two CD8 naive and one CD8 memory plate.

Study-level findings and limits: Represented diversity (both genetic and exposure-history) was limited by the small number of donors.

The assay was immunoSEQ multiplex PCR, and TCRdb's table has in-frame clones only and misses some. The data contain millions of clones, over 85% of them seen just once; the ten biggest clones take up roughly 0.13%. This receptor was taken from a man between 18 and 35 years old in good health. The J gene is TRBJ1-2, the V gene TRBV28, with unresolved D. The sequencing sample was made of naive CD4+ T cells sorted from blood. Subset: CD45RA+ positively selected. The CDR3 loop reads CASSFTAKAGGYTF. The CDR3, as DNA: TGTGCCAGCAGTTTTACCGCCAAGGCGGGGGGCTACACCTTC.